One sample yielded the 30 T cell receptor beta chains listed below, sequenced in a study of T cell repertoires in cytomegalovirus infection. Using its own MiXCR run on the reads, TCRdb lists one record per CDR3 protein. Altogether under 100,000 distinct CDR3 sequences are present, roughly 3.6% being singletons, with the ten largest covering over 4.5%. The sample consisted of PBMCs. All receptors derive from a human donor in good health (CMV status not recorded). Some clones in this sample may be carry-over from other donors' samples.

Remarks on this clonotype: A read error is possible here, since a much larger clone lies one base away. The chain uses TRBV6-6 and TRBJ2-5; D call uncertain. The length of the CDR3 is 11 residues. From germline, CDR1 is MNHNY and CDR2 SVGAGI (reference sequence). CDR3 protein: CASSHSETQYF. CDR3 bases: TGTGCCAGCAGTCACTCGGAGACCCAGTACTTC.

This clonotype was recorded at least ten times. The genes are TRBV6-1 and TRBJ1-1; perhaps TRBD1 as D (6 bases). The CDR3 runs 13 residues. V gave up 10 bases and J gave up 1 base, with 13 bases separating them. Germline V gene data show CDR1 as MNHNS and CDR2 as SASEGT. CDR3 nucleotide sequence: TGTGCCATAAACGGGGGGGCGAACACTGAAGCTTTCTTT. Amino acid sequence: CAINGGANTEAFF.

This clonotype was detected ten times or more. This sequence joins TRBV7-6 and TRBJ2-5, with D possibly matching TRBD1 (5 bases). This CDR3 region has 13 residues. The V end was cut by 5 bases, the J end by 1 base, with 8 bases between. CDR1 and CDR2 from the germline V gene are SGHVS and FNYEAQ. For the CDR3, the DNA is TGTGCCAGCAGCCGACAGATCCAAGAGACCCAGTACTTC. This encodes CASSRQIQETQYF. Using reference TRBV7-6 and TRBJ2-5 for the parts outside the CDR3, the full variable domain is GAGVSQSPRYKVTKRGQDVALRCDPISGHVSLYWYRQALGQGPEFLTYFNYEAQQDKSGLPNDRFSAERPEGSISTLTIQRTEQRDSAMYRCASSRQIQETQYFGPGTRLLVL.

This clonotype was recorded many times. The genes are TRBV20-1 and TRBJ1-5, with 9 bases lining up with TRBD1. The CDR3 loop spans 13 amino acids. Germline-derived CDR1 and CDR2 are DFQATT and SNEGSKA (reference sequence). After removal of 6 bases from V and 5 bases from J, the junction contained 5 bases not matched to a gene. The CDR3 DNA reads TGCAGTGCCCGGACAGGGGAATATCAGCCCCAGCATTTT. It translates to CSARTGEYQPQHF.

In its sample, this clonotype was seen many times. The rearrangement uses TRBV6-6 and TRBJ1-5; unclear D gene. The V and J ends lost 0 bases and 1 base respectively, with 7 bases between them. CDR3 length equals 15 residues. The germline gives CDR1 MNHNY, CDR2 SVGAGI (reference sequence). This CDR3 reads CASSYSGESNQPQHF. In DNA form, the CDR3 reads TGTGCCAGCAGTTACTCCGGGGAGAGCAATCAGCCCCAGCATTTT.

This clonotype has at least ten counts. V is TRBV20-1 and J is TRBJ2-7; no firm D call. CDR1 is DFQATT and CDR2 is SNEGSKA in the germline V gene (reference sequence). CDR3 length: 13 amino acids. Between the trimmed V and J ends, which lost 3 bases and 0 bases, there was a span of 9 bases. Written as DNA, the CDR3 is TGCAGTGCTAGCTCCCCAGCCTCCTACGAGCAGTACTTC. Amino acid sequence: CSASSPASYEQYF.

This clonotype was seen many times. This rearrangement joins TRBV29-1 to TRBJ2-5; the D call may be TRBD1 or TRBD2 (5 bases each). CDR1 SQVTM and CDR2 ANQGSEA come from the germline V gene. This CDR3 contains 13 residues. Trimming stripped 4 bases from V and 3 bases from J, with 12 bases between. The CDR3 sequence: CSVVGMGEETQYF. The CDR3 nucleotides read TGCAGCGTTGTGGGGATGGGGGAAGAGACCCAGTACTTC.

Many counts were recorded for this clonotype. The CDR3 here is CASTRGQGSTDTQYF. The CDR3 bases are TGTGCCAGCACGCGGGGACAGGGGAGCACAGATACGCAGTATTTT. The chain employs TRBV9 and TRBJ2-3, with 10 bases matching TRBD1. With V trimmed by 6 bases and J by 0 bases, 4 bases remained unmatched. Germline V gene data show CDR1 as SGDLS and CDR2 as YYNGEE. This CDR3 is built from 15 residues. The variable domain in full, with the rest retrieved from reference TRBV9 and TRBJ2-3, is DSGVTQTPKHLITATGQRVTLRCSPRSGDLSVYWYQQSLDQGLQFLIQYYNGEERAKGNILERFSAQQFPDLHSELNLSSLELGDSALYFCASTRGQGSTDTQYFGPGTRLTVL.

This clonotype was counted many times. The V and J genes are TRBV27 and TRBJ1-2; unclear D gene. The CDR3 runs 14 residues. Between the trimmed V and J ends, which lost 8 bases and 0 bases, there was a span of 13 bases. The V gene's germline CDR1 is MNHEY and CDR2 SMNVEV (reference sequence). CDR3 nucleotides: TGTGCCAGCTCCCACCAACGTGCTAACTATGGCTACACCTTC. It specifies CASSHQRANYGYTF.

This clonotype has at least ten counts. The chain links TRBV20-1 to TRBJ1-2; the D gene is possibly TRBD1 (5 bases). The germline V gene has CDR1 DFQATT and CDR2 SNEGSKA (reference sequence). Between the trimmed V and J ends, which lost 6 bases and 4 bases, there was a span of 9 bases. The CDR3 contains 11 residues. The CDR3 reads CSARVPYGYTF. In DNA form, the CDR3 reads TGCAGTGCCAGGGTTCCCTATGGCTACACCTTC.

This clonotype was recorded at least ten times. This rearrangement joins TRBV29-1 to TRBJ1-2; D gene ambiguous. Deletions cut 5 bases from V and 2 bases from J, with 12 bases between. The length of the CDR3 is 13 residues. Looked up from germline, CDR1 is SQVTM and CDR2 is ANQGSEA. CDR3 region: CSVLEGSNYGYTF. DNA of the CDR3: TGCAGCGTTTTGGAAGGATCCAACTATGGCTACACCTTC.

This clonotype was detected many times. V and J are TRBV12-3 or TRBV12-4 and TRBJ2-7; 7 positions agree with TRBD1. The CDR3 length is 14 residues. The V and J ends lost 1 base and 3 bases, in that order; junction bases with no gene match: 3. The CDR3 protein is CASSLDRDSYEQYF. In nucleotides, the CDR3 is TGTGCCAGCAGTTTAGACCGGGACAGCTACGAGCAGTACTTC.

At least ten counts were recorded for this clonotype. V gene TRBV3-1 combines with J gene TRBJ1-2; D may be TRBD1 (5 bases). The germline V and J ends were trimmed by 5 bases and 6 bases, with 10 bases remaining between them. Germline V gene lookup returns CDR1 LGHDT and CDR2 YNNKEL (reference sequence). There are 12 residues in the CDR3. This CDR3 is CASSIRTHGYTF. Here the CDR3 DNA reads TGTGCCAGCAGCATTCGGACACATGGCTACACCTTC.

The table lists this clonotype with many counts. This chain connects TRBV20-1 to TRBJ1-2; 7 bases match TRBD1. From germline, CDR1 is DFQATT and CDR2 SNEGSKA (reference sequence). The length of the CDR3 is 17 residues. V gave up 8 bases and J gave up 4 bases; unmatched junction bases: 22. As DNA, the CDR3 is TGCAGTTCCAGGGACCGAGGGGGCGTGCTTTCGAGCTATGGCTACACCTTC. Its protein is CSSRDRGGVLSSYGYTF.

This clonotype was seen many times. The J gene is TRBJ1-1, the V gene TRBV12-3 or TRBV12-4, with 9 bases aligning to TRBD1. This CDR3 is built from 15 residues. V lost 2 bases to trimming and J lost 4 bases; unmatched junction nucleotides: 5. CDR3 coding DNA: TGTGCCAGCAGTTTATCCCACAGGGGGCCCACTGAAGCTTTCTTT. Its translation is CASSLSHRGPTEAFF.

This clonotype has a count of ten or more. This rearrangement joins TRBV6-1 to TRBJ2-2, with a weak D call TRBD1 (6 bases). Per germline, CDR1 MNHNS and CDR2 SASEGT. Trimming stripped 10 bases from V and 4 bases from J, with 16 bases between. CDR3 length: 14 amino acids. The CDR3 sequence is CAISRDTFTGELFF. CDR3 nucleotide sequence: TGTGCCATTTCCCGGGACACTTTCACCGGGGAGCTGTTTTTT.

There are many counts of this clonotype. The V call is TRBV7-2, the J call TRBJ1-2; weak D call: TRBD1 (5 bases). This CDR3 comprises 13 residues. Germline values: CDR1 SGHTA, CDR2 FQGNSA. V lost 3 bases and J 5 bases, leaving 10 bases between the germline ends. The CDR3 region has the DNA TGTGCCAGCAGCTTGGGGGGAGGGTATGGCTACACCTTC. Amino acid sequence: CASSLGGGYGYTF.

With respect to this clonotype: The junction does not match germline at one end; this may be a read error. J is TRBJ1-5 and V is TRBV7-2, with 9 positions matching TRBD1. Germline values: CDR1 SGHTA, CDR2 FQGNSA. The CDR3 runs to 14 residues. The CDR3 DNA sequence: TGTGCCAGCAGCCTCGGGACAGGGAATCGGCCCCAGCATTTT. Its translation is CASSLGTGNRPQHF.

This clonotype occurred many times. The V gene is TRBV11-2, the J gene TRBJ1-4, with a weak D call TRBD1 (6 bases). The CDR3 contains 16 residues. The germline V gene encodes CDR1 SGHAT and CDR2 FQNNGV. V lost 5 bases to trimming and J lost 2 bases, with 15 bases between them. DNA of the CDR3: TGTGCCAGCAGCCCTCTAGCAGGGGCGACTAATGAAAAACTGTTTTTT. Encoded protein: CASSPLAGATNEKLFF.

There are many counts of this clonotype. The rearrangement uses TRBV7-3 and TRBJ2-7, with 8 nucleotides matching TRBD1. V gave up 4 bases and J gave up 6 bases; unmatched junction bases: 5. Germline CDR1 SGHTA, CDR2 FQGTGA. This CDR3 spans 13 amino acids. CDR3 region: CASSSDREREQYF. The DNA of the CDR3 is TGTGCCAGCAGCTCGGACAGGGAACGCGAGCAGTACTTC.

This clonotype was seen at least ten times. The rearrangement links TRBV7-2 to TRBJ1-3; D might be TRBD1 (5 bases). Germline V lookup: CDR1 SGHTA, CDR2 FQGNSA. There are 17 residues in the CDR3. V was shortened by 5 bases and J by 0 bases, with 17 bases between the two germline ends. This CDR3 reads CASSPPGLAFSGNTIYF. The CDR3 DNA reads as TGTGCCAGCAGCCCCCCGGGGCTGGCGTTCTCTGGAAACACCATATATTTT.

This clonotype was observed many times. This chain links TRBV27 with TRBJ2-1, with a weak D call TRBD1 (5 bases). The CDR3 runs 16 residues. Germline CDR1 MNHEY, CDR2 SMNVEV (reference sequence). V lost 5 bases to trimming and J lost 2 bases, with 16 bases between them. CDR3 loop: CASSPQRGITYNEQFF. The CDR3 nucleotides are TGTGCCAGCAGTCCCCAAAGGGGAATCACCTACAATGAGCAGTTCTTC.

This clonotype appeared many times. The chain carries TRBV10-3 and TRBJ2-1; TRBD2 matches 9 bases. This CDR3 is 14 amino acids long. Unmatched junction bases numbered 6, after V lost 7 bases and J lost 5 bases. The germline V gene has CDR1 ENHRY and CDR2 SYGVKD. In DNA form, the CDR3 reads TGTGCCATCACAACGGGACTAGCCCACAATGAGCAGTTCTTC. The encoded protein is CAITTGLAHNEQFF.

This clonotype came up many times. CDR3: CASSIGQGDQPQHF. In nucleotides, the CDR3 is TGTGCCAGCAGCATAGGACAGGGAGATCAGCCCCAGCATTTT. The rearrangement joins TRBV9 to TRBJ1-5, with 8 bases matching TRBD1. This CDR3 is 14 amino acids long. Germline CDR1 reads SGDLS; CDR2 reads YYNGEE. Unmatched junction bases numbered 5, after V lost 4 bases and J lost 5 bases.

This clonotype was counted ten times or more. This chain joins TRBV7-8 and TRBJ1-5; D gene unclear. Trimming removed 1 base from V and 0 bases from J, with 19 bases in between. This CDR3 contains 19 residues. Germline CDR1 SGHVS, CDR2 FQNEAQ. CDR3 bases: TGTGCCAGCAGCTTAGGGAGGTTCGGCGGCGGATATAGCAATCAGCCCCAGCATTTT. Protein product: CASSLGRFGGGYSNQPQHF.

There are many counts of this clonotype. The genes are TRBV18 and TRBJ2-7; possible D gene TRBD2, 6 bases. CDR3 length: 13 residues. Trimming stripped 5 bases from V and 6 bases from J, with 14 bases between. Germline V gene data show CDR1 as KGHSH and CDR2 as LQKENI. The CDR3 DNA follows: TGTGCCAGCTCAACGGGGACTGCCCCCGAGCAGTACTTC. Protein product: CASSTGTAPEQYF.

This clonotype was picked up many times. CDR3 in amino acids: CASSPIGGGAYTDTQYF. The DNA of the CDR3 is TGTGCCAGCAGCCCAATCGGGGGGGGGGCGTATACAGATACGCAGTATTTT. The J gene is TRBJ2-3, the V gene TRBV7-6; 8 positions agree with TRBD2. The CDR3 totals 17 residues. J was trimmed by 3 bases and V by 5 bases; bases with no gene match: 13. CDR1 and CDR2 from the germline V gene are SGHVS and FNYEAQ.

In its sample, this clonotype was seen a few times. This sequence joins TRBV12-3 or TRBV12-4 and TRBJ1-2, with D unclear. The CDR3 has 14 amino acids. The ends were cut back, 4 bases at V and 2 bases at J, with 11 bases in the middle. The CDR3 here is CASSYGRTNYGYTF. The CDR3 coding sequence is TGTGCCAGCAGTTATGGACGGACGAACTATGGCTACACCTTC.

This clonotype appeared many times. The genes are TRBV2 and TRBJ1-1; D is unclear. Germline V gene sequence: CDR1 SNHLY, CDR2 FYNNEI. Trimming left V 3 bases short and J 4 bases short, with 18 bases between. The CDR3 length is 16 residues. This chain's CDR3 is CASSEEVRYTSTEAFF. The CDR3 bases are TGTGCCAGCAGTGAGGAGGTCAGATACACGAGCACTGAAGCTTTCTTT.

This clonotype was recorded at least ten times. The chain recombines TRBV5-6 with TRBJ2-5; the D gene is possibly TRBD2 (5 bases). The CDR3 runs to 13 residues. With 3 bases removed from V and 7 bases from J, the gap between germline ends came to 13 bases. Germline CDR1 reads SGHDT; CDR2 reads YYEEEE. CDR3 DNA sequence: TGTGCCAGCAGCTGGGGAGAGACGGGGACCCAGTACTTC. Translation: CASSWGETGTQYF.